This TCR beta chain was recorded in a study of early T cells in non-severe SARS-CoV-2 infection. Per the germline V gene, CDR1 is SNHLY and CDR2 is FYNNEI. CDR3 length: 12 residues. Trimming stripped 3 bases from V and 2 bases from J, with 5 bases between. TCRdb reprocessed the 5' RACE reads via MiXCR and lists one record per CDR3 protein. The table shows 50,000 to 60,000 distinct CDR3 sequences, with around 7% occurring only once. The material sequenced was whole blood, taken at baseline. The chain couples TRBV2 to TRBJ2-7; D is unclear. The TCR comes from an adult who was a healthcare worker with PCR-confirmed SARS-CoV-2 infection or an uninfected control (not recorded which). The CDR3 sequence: CASSDRPYEQYF. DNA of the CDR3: TGTGCCAGCAGTGACAGACCCTACGAGCAGTACTTC.